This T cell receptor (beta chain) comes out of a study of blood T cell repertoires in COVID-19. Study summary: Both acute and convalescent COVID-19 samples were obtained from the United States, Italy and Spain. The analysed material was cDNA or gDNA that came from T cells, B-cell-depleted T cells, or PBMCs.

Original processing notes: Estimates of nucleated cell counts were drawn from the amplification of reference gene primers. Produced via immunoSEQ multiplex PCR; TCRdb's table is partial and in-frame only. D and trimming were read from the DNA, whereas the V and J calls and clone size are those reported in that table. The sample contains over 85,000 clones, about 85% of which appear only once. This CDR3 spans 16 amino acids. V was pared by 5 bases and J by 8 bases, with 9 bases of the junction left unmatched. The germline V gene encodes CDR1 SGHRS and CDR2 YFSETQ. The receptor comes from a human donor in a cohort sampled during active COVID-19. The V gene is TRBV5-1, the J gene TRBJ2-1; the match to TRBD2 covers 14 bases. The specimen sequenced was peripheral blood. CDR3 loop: CASSVEGLAGVYEQFF. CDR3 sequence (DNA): TGCGCCAGCAGTGTGGAGGGACTAGCGGGAGTATATGAGCAGTTCTTC.